This T cell receptor beta chain was identified in a study of T cells in Graves' hyperthyroidism and ophthalmopathy. Newly diagnosed hyperthyroidism, duration under 2 months, in patients aged 18 to 65. Using RNA transcripts as the source, TCR beta CDR3 regions were amplified. Carried out on the TCR CDR3, a first-round RT-PCR used the HTBI primer set. TCRdb reprocessed the multiplex PCR reads with MiXCR, giving one entry per CDR3 protein. The sample lists around 450,000 distinct CDR3 sequences, roughly 14% seen once, with roughly 8% in the top ten. The CDR3 loop spans 15 amino acids. Looked up from germline, CDR1 is MNHNS and CDR2 is SASEGT. The V end was cut by 2 bases, the J end by 2 bases, with 13 bases between.

The sequence was obtained from a woman aged 18-29 years with Graves' hyperthyroidism. The sequencing input was blood. The V and J genes are TRBV6-1 and TRBJ2-7, with a tentative D call TRBD1 (6 bases). CDR3 amino acids: CASSESGTPPYEQYF. Written as DNA, the CDR3 is TGTGCCAGCAGTGAATCCGGGACACCACCCTACGAGCAGTACTTC.